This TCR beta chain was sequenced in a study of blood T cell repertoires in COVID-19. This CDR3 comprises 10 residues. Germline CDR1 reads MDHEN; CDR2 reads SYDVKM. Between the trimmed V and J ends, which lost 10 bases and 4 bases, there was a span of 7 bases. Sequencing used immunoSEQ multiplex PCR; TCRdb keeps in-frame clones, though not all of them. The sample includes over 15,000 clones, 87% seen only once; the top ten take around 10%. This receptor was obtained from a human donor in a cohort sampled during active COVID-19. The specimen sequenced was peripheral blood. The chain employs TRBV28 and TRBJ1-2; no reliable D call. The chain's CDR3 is CATYSYGYTF. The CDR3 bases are TGTGCCACCTACAGCTATGGCTACACCTTC.